These T cell receptor beta chains were read from a single sample in a study of CD8+ T cells in alopecia areata. The data were produced by immunoSEQ multiplex PCR, yet TCRdb's version contains in-frame clones alone and is incomplete. The sample contains about 210,000 clones, roughly two fifths of which appear only once. The sample was CD4+ T cells sorted from blood, taken between weeks 30 and 35, from a patient treated with tofacitinib. The origin of the receptors is a human donor with alopecia areata. CDR3s include the opening cysteine and the closing phenylalanine or tryptophan. Fields, in order: J gene, clone size, D gene, V gene, CDR3 protein, CDR3 DNA. D genes are given only for firm matches. Clone size, where shown, is once, few, many, or a class for clones that have expanded.

j_gene: TRBJ1-4; abundance: NA; d_gene: NA; v_gene: TRBV14; CDR3aa: CASNRQRGEKLFF; CDR3nt: TGTGCCAGCAACAGACAGCGGGGGGAAAAACTGTTTTTT
j_gene: TRBJ2-7; abundance: NA; d_gene: NA; v_gene: TRBV6-1; CDR3aa: CASREPRREQYF; CDR3nt: TGTGCCAGCAGGGAACCCCGGAGGGAGCAGTACTTC
j_gene: TRBJ1-5; abundance: NA; d_gene: TRBD1; v_gene: TRBV30; CDR3aa: CAWSADRINQPQHF; CDR3nt: TGTGCCTGGAGTGCGGACAGGATCAATCAGCCCCAGCATTTT
j_gene: TRBJ1-2; abundance: NA; d_gene: TRBD1; v_gene: TRBV5-1; CDR3aa: CASSSRTGEGYTF; CDR3nt: TGCGCCAGCAGCTCCCGGACAGGGGAGGGCTACACCTTC
j_gene: TRBJ1-1; abundance: NA; d_gene: TRBD1; v_gene: TRBV6-1; CDR3aa: CATGTGGIRKTEAFF; CDR3nt: TGTGCCACTGGGACAGGGGGTATTCGGAAGACTGAAGCTTTCTTT
j_gene: TRBJ2-7; abundance: NA; d_gene: NA; v_gene: TRBV30; CDR3aa: CAWSSAEGDTSYEQYF; CDR3nt: TGTGCCTGGAGTTCGGCTGAGGGGGACACATCCTACGAGCAGTACTTC
j_gene: TRBJ1-2; abundance: NA; d_gene: NA; v_gene: TRBV27; CDR3aa: CASSLASRGHYGYTF; CDR3nt: TGTGCCAGCAGTTTAGCCAGTCGGGGCCACTATGGCTACACCTTC
j_gene: TRBJ1-1; abundance: NA; d_gene: TRBD1; v_gene: TRBV29-1; CDR3aa: CSGSIDRGESPFF; CDR3nt: TGCAGCGGATCAATTGACAGGGGGGAGAGCCCTTTCTTT
j_gene: TRBJ2-7; abundance: NA; d_gene: TRBD1; v_gene: TRBV11-2; CDR3aa: CASSQTSGQGDGQYF; CDR3nt: TGTGCCAGCAGCCAGACGAGCGGACAGGGGGACGGGCAGTACTTC
j_gene: TRBJ2-2; abundance: NA; d_gene: TRBD2; v_gene: TRBV2; CDR3aa: CASRGTSGGTGELFF; CDR3nt: TGTGCCAGCAGGGGTACTAGCGGGGGCACCGGGGAGCTGTTTTTT
j_gene: TRBJ1-1; abundance: NA; d_gene: NA; v_gene: TRBV9; CDR3aa: CASSVDPANTEAFF; CDR3nt: TGTGCCAGCAGCGTAGATCCAGCGAACACTGAAGCTTTCTTT
j_gene: TRBJ2-5; abundance: few; d_gene: TRBD1; v_gene: TRBV10-3; CDR3aa: CAISRGGTGVTQETQYF; CDR3nt: TGTGCCATCTCTCGGGGCGGGACAGGTGTCACCCAAGAGACCCAGTACTTC
j_gene: TRBJ1-1; abundance: NA; d_gene: NA; v_gene: TRBV30; CDR3aa: CAWGSLAEAFF; CDR3nt: TGTGCCTGGGGGTCGCTGGCTGAAGCTTTCTTT
j_gene: TRBJ1-2; abundance: NA; d_gene: TRBD1; v_gene: TRBV6-5; CDR3aa: CASSYGRGGANYGYTF; CDR3nt: TGTGCCAGCAGTTACGGCAGGGGGGGAGCTAACTATGGCTACACCTTC
j_gene: TRBJ2-6; abundance: NA; d_gene: NA; v_gene: TRBV6-5; CDR3aa: CASSRREGANVLTF; CDR3nt: TGTGCCAGCAGCCGTCGTGAGGGGGCCAACGTCCTGACTTTC
j_gene: TRBJ1-1; abundance: NA; d_gene: NA; v_gene: TRBV27; CDR3aa: CASSRTENTEAFF; CDR3nt: TGTGCCAGCAGTAGGACAGAGAACACTGAAGCTTTCTTT
j_gene: TRBJ1-1; abundance: NA; d_gene: NA; v_gene: TRBV6-5; CDR3aa: CASSYSMSRATEAFF; CDR3nt: TGTGCCAGCAGTTACTCGATGTCCAGGGCCACTGAAGCTTTCTTT
j_gene: TRBJ1-2; abundance: few; d_gene: NA; v_gene: TRBV6-5; CDR3aa: CASSYSPGFYGYTF; CDR3nt: TGTGCCAGCAGTTACTCTCCAGGATTTTATGGCTACACCTTC
j_gene: TRBJ1-1; abundance: once; d_gene: NA; v_gene: TRBV7-6; CDR3aa: CASSPRPGGASNTEAFF; CDR3nt: TGTGCCAGCAGCCCCCGACCGGGGGGCGCTTCGAACACTGAAGCTTTCTTT
j_gene: TRBJ2-5; abundance: NA; d_gene: TRBD2; v_gene: TRBV5-1; CDR3aa: CASRRLAGEETQYF; CDR3nt: TGCGCCAGCAGGCGACTAGCGGGGGAAGAGACCCAGTACTTC
j_gene: TRBJ2-5; abundance: NA; d_gene: NA; v_gene: TRBV6-5; CDR3aa: CASSRRPDQETQYF; CDR3nt: TGTGCCAGCAGTCGCAGACCAGACCAAGAGACCCAGTACTTC
j_gene: TRBJ2-7; abundance: NA; d_gene: TRBD1; v_gene: TRBV6-5; CDR3aa: CASSYSRDRWEQYF; CDR3nt: TGTGCCAGCAGTTACAGTCGGGACAGGTGGGAGCAGTACTTC
j_gene: TRBJ1-2; abundance: NA; d_gene: NA; v_gene: TRBV19; CDR3aa: CATSTGSGYGYTF; CDR3nt: TGTGCCACCAGTACAGGGTCCGGGTATGGCTACACCTTC
j_gene: TRBJ2-1; abundance: once; d_gene: NA; v_gene: TRBV7-6; CDR3aa: CASSLAAGVYNEQFF; CDR3nt: TGTGCCAGCAGCTTAGCGGCAGGGGTCTACAATGAGCAGTTCTTC
j_gene: TRBJ2-7; abundance: few; d_gene: NA; v_gene: TRBV4-2; CDR3aa: CASSQDLPSSAAYEQYF; CDR3nt: TGTGCCAGCAGCCAAGATTTACCCTCTAGCGCCGCCTACGAGCAGTACTTC
j_gene: TRBJ1-2; abundance: NA; d_gene: TRBD1; v_gene: TRBV5-7; CDR3aa: CASSLRTGDSGYTF; CDR3nt: TGTGCCAGCAGCTTGCGGACAGGGGATAGTGGCTACACCTTC
j_gene: TRBJ2-1; abundance: NA; d_gene: NA; v_gene: TRBV5-1; CDR3aa: CASSYIQGLYNEQFF; CDR3nt: TGCGCCAGCAGCTACATCCAGGGCCTCTACAATGAGCAGTTCTTC